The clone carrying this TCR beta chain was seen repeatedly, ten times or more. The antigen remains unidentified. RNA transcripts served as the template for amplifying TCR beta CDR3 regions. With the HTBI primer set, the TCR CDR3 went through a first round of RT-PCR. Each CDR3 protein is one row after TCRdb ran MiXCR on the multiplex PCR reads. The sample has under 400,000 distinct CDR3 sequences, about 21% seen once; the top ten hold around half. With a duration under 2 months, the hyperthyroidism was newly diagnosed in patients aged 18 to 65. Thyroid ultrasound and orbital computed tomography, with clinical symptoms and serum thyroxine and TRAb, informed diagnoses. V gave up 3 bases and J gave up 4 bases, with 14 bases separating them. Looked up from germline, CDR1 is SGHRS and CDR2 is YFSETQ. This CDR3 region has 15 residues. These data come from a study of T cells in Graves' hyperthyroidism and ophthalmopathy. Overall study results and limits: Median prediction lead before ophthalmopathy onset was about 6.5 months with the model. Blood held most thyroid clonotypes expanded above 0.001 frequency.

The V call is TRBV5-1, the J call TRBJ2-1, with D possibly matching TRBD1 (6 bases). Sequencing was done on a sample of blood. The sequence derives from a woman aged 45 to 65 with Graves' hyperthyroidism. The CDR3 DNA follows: TGCGCCAGCAGCTCCTCCGGGACAAGTTACAATGAGCAGTTCTTC. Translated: CASSSSGTSYNEQFF.